Below, one T cell receptor beta chain is given with its context. The antigen is undetermined. MiXCR, applied by TCRdb to the RACE reads, yields one record per CDR3 protein. The sample holds approximately 74,000 distinct CDR3 sequences, 32% seen once. The CDR3 runs to 14 residues. With 4 bases removed from V and 1 base from J, the gap between germline ends came to 11 bases. The germline gives CDR1 MGHRA, CDR2 YSYEKL. The data stem from a study of human T cells and chemical hapten exposure. The study, taken as a whole, reports: No shift was seen in TCRs above 1 in 1000 frequency with DPC sensitization.

The time point denotes: patch test 1, 2 weeks after DPC sensitization. As to treatment: therapeutic diphenylcyclopropenone sensitization with weekly scalp DPC. Specimen: whole blood, collected in connection with sensitization to the hapten diphenylcyclopropenone (DPC). The chain joins TRBV4-1 to TRBJ2-7, with D perhaps matching TRBD1 (6 bases). The sequence was collected from a man aged 40-49 years with alopecia areata. Some clones in this sample may be carry-over from other donors' samples. CDR3 sequence reads: CASSRAGQSYEQYF. The DNA of the CDR3 is TGCGCCAGCAGCCGTGCCGGACAGTCCTACGAGCAGTACTTC.